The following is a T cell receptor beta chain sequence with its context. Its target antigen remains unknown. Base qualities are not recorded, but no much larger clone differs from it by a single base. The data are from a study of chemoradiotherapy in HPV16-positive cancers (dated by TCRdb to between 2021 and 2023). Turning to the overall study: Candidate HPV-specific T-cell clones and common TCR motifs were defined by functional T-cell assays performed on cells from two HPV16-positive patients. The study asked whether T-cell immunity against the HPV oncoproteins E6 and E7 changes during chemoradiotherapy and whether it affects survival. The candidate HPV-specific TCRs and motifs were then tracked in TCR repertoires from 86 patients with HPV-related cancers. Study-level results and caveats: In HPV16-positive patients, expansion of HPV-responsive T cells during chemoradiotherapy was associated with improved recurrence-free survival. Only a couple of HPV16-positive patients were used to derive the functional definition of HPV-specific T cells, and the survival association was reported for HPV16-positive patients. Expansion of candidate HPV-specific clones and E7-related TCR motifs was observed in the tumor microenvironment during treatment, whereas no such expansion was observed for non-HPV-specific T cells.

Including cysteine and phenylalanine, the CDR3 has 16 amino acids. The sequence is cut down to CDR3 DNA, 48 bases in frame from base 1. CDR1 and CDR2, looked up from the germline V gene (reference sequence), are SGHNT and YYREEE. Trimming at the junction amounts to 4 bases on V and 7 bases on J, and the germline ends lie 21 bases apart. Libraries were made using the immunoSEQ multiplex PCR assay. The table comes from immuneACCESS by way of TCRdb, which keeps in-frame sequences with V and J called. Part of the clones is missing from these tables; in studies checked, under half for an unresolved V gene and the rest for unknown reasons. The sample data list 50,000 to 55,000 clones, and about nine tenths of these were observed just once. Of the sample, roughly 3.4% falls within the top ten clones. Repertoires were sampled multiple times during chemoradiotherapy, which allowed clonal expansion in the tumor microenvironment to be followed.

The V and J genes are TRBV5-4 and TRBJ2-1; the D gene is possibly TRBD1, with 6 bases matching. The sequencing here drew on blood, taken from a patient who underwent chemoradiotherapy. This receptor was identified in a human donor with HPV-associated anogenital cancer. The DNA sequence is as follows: TGTGCCAGCAGCGGATATTCAGGCGCCAGGGGAAATGAGCAGTTCTTC. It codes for CASSGYSGARGNEQFF.